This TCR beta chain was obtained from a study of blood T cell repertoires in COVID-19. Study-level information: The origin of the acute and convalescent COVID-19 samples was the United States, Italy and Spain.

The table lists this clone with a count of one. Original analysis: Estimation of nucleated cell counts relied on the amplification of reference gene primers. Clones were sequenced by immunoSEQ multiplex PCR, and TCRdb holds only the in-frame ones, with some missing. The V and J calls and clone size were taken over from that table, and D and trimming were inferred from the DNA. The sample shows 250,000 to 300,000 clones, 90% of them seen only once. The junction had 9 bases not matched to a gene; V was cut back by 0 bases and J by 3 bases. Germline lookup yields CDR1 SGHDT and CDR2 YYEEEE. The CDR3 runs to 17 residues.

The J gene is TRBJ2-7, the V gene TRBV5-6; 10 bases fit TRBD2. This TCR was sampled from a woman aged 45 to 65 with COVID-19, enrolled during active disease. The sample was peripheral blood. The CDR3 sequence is CASSLGLAGVRDYEQYF. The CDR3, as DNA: TGTGCCAGCAGCTTGGGTCTAGCGGGAGTTAGAGACTACGAGCAGTACTTC.